The T cell receptor (beta chain) under discussion was sequenced for a study of blood T cell repertoires in COVID-19. On the study more broadly: PBMCs, B-cell-depleted T cells, or T cells provided the cDNA or gDNA that made up the material.

V was trimmed by 5 bases and J by 5 bases, leaving 21 bases between them. The length of the CDR3 is 16 residues. Per germline, CDR1 SGHNT and CDR2 YENEEA. Assay used: immunoSEQ multiplex PCR; TCRdb lists only in-frame clones, some missing. Among about 480,000 clones listed, 88% were seen once. The receptor comes from a woman aged 40 to 49 who had recovered from COVID-19. V and J are TRBV11-3 and TRBJ2-5, with D perhaps matching TRBD2 (6 bases). Sequenced: PBMCs or T cells enriched from blood (not recorded which). CDR3 sequence (DNA): TGTGCCAGCAGCACCTCGGACGGAGGGTCGGGGGAGACCCAGTACTTC. Translation: CASSTSDGGSGETQYF.